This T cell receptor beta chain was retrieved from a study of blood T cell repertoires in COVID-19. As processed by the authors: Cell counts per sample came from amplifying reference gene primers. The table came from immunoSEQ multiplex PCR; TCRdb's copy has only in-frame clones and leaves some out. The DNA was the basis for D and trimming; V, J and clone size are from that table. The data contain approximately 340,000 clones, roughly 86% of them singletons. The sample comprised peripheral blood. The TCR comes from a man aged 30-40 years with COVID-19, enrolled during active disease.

The CDR3 DNA reads TGCAGCGTCGTAACAGGGAGTTACACTGAAGCTTTCTTT. It is translated as CSVVTGSYTEAFF. This sequence joins TRBV29-1 and TRBJ1-1; D perhaps matches TRBD1 (6 bases). This CDR3 has 13 amino acids. Germline V gene data show CDR1 as SQVTM and CDR2 as ANQGSEA. With 6 bases removed from V and 3 bases from J, the gap between germline ends came to 14 bases.